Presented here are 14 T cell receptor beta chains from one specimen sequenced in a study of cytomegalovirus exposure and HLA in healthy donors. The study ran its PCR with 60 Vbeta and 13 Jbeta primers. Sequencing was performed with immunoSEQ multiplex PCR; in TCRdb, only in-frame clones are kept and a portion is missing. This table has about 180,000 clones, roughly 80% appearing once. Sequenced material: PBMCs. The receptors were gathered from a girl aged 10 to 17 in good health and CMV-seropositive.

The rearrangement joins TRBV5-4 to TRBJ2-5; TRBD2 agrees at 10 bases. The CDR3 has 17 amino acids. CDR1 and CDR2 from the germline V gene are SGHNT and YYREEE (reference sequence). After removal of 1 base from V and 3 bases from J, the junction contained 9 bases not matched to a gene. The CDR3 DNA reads TGTGCCAGCAGCTTGCCTAGCGGGAGAATTGACAAAGAGACCCAGTACTTC. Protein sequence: CASSLPSGRIDKETQYF. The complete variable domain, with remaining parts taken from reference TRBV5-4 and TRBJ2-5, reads ETGVTQSPTHLIKTRGQQVTLRCSSQSGHNTVSWYQQALGQGPQFIFQYYREEENGRGNFPPRFSGLQFPNYSSELNVNALELDDSALYLCASSLPSGRIDKETQYFGPGTRLLVL.

CDR3: CASSLFFQETQYF. The DNA of the CDR3 is TGTGCCAGCAGCTTGTTCTTCCAAGAGACCCAGTACTTC. The J gene is TRBJ2-5, the V gene TRBV5-4, with D unclear. V was cut by 1 base and J by 1 base, with 5 bases left in between. This CDR3 spans 13 amino acids. Germline V gene sequence: CDR1 SGHNT, CDR2 YYREEE (reference sequence).

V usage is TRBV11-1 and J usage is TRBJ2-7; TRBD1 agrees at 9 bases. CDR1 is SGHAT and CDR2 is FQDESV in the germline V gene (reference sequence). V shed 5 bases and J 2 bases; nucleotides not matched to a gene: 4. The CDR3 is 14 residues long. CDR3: CASSPGTGTYEQYF. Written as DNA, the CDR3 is TGTGCCAGCAGCCCCGGGACAGGGACCTACGAGCAGTACTTC.

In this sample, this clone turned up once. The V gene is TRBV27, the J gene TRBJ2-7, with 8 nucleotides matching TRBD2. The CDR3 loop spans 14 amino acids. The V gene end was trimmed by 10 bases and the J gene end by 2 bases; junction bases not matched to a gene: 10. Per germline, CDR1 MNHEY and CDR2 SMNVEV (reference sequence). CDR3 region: CATWGTGGAYEQYF. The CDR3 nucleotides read TGTGCCACCTGGGGGACGGGGGGGGCCTACGAGCAGTACTTC.

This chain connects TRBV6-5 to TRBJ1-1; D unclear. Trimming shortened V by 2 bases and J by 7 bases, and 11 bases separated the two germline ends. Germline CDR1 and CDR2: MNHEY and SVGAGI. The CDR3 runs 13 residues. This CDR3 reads CASSYPAGDEAFF. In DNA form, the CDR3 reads TGTGCCAGCAGTTACCCGGCCGGGGATGAAGCTTTCTTT.

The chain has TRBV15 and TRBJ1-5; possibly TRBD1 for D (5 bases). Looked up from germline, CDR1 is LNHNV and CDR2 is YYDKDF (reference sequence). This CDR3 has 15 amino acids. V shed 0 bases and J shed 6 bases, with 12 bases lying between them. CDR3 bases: TGTGCCACCAGCAGAGATTCCGGGGGTGGTCAGCCCCAGCATTTT. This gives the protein CATSRDSGGGQPQHF.

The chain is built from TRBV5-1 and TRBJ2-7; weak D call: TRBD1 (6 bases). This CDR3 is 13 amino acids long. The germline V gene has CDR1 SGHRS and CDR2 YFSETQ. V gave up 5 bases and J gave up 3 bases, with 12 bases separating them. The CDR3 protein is CASRQGFGYEQYF. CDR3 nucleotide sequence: TGCGCCAGCAGACAGGGTTTCGGCTACGAGCAGTACTTC.

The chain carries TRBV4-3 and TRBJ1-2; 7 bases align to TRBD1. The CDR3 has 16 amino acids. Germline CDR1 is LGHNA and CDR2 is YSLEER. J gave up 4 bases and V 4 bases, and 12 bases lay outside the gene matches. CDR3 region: CASSRHRDRHRYGYTF. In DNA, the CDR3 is TGCGCCAGCAGCCGACACAGGGACAGACATCGCTATGGCTACACCTTC.

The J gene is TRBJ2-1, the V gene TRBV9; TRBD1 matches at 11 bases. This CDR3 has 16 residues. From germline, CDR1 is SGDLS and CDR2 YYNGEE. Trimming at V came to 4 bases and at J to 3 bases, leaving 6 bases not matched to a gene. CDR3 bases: TGTGCCAGCAGCCTAAAGGGACAGGGGGACTACAATGAGCAGTTCTTC. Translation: CASSLKGQGDYNEQFF.

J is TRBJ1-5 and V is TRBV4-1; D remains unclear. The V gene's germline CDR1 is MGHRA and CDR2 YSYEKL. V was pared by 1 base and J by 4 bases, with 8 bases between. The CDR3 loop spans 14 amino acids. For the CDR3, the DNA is TGCGCCAGCAGCCAAGGGACGGGGAATCAGCCCCAGCATTTT. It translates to CASSQGTGNQPQHF.

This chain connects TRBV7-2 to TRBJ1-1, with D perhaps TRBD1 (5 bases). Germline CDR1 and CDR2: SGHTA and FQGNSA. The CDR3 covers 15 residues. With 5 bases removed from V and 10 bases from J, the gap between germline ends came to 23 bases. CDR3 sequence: CASSPSTVLEARAFF. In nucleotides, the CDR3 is TGTGCCAGCAGCCCCTCGACAGTACTCGAGGCGAGAGCTTTCTTT.

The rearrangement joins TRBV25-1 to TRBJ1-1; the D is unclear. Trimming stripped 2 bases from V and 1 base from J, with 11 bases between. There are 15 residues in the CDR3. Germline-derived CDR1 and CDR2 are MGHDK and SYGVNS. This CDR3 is CASSERNRPNTEAFF. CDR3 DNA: TGTGCCAGCAGTGAACGGAACAGACCGAACACTGAAGCTTTCTTT.

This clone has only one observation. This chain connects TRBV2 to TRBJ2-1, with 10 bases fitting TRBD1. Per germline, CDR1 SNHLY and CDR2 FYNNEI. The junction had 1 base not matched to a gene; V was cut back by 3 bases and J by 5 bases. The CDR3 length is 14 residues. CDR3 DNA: TGTGCCAGCAGTGATGGGACAGGGGACAATGAGCAGTTCTTC. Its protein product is CASSDGTGDNEQFF.

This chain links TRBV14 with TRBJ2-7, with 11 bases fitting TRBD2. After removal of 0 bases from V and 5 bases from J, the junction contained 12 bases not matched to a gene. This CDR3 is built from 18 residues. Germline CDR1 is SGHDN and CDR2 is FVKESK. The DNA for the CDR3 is TGTGCCAGCAGCCAAGATCGGGTTACTAGCGGGAGCGCCAACGAGCAGTACTTC. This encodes CASSQDRVTSGSANEQYF.